Listed here are 8 T cell receptor beta chains from one sample, sequenced in a study of blood T cell repertoires in COVID-19. Measured with immunoSEQ multiplex PCR; TCRdb has only the in-frame clones, and not every one. Here the sample spans about 95,000 clones, about 80% being singletons. Sequenced sample: peripheral blood. The receptors stem from a human donor in a cohort sampled during active COVID-19.

This clone was seen a few times. The chain couples TRBV10-3 to TRBJ1-5; 10 bases are shared with TRBD1. Germline V CDR1 and CDR2: ENHRY, SYGVKD. The CDR3 has 13 amino acids. V gave up 10 bases and J gave up 6 bases; unmatched junction bases: 6. In nucleotides, the CDR3 is TGTGCCACGGCGACAGGGGGCGGTCAGCCCCAGCATTTT. It specifies CATATGGGQPQHF.

This clone is a singleton in its sample. The chain combines TRBV2 with TRBJ1-4; D gene ambiguous. Germline assignment: CDR1 SNHLY and CDR2 FYNNEI. The CDR3 totals 12 residues. Trimming cost V 2 bases and J 7 bases, with 5 bases left between them. The CDR3 DNA follows: TGTGCCAGCAGTGAACCGGGTGAAAAACTGTTTTTT. It yields the protein CASSEPGEKLFF.

This clone is a singleton in its sample. V usage is TRBV7-8 and J usage is TRBJ1-1; D remains ambiguous. The CDR3 has 18 residues. V lost 5 bases and J lost 0, with 22 bases in between. Germline CDR1 is SGHVS and CDR2 is FQNEAQ. The CDR3 DNA reads TGTGCCAGCAGCAGCCTGATGAGAATAGTGAGTTTGAACACTGAAGCTTTCTTT. Translation: CASSSLMRIVSLNTEAFF.

The chain recombines TRBV5-1 with TRBJ1-2; TRBD1 aligns across 7 bases. With 0 bases clipped from V and 2 bases from J, the junction kept 7 bases outside the gene matches. This CDR3 has 16 amino acids. Germline values: CDR1 SGHRS, CDR2 YFSETQ. CDR3 amino acids: CASSLAGEGANYGYTF. The DNA for the CDR3 is TGCGCCAGCAGCTTGGCCGGTGAGGGGGCGAACTATGGCTACACCTTC.

The chain carries TRBV19 and TRBJ1-2; a weak D match, TRBD1 (6 bases). The germline V gene has CDR1 LNHDA and CDR2 SQIVND (reference sequence). V was trimmed by 5 bases and J by 8 bases, leaving 18 bases between them. The CDR3 runs to 14 residues. CDR3 coding DNA: TGTGCCAGTAGTGCCCCAGGGGCGATGCGGGGCTACACCTTC. As protein: CASSAPGAMRGYTF.

This sequence joins TRBV3-1 (or the pseudogene TRBV3-2) and TRBJ1-6; TRBD1 might be the D (5 bases). The CDR3 sequence is 14 residues long. V was clipped by 3 bases and J by 7 bases, with 10 bases between them. Germline lookup yields CDR1 LGHDT and CDR2 YNNKEL (reference sequence). In DNA form, the CDR3 reads TGTGCCAGCAGCCAGGTCGGGGGGAATTCACCCCTCCACTTT. This gives the protein CASSQVGGNSPLHF.

The DNA of the CDR3 is TGCGCCAGAAAAACAGGGGGCCGGAATCAGCCCCAGCATTTT. Translated, it gives CARKTGGRNQPQHF. V usage is TRBV10-1 and J usage is TRBJ1-5; 9 positions match TRBD1. Per the germline V gene, CDR1 is WNHNN and CDR2 is SYGVQD (reference sequence). Losses at the gene ends were 9 bases for V and 4 bases for J; bases not matched to a gene: 7. The CDR3 sequence is 14 residues long.

The V call is TRBV28, the J call TRBJ1-1, with D possibly matching TRBD1 (6 bases). V lost 8 bases to trimming and J lost 5 bases, with 21 bases between them. Per the germline V gene, CDR1 is MDHEN and CDR2 is SYDVKM. The CDR3 sequence is 15 residues long. The CDR3 DNA follows: TGTGCCAGCTATATTTCGGGGGGGCCTTTTACTGAAGCTTTCTTT. Amino acid sequence: CASYISGGPFTEAFF.